This passage covers 26 T cell receptor beta chains from one sample sequenced in a study of technical replicates of blood from several donors. Data came from immunoSEQ multiplex PCR; TCRdb stores just in-frame clones and leaves some out. The table has more than 90,000 clones, approximately 96% seen once. The sample consisted of T cells isolated from PBMCs. The receptors shown here come from a human donor in good health.

The chain uses TRBV5-1 and TRBJ2-5; no clear D. This CDR3 region has 15 residues. CDR1 and CDR2 from the germline V gene are SGHRS and YFSETQ. The germline V and J ends were trimmed by 0 bases and 0 bases, with 9 bases remaining between them. CDR3 nucleotide sequence: TGCGCCAGCAGCTTGGTGACTGCACACCAAGAGACCCAGTACTTC. Amino acid sequence: CASSLVTAHQETQYF. The full variable domain, with the rest looked up from reference TRBV5-1 and TRBJ2-5, is KAGVTQTPRYLIKTRGQQVTLSCSPISGHRSVSWYQQTPGQGLQFLFEYFSETQRNKGNFPGRFSGRQFSNSRSEMNVSTLELGDSALYLCASSLVTAHQETQYFGPGTRLLVL.

The chain links TRBV5-1 to TRBJ2-3; D perhaps matches TRBD2 (5 bases). The CDR3 covers 14 residues. Trimming removed 7 bases at V and 2 bases at J, with 14 bases between. Germline values: CDR1 SGHRS, CDR2 YFSETQ. Here the CDR3 DNA reads TGCGCCAGCGGAGAAAAGCGGACCACAGATACGCAGTATTTT. Translation gives CASGEKRTTDTQYF.

The chain links TRBV9 to TRBJ1-5; D uncertain. Looked up from germline, CDR1 is SGDLS and CDR2 is YYNGEE. The CDR3 consists of 15 residues. V lost 4 bases and J 6 bases, leaving 17 bases between the germline ends. CDR3 in amino acids: CASSLGGHVSQPQHF. The CDR3 nucleotides are TGTGCCAGCAGCCTAGGCGGGCACGTTAGTCAGCCCCAGCATTTT.

The chain couples TRBV6-5 to TRBJ2-7, with D tentatively TRBD2 (6 bases). Trimming pared 6 bases from V and 1 base from J, leaving 10 bases between. The CDR3 is 13 residues long. Germline CDR1 MNHEY, CDR2 SVGAGI. The CDR3, as DNA: TGTGCCAGCAGCCCGGGACTTTCCTACGAGCAGTACTTC. Translating it yields CASSPGLSYEQYF.

The rearrangement links TRBV15 to TRBJ2-5, with a weak D call TRBD2 (6 bases). This CDR3 has 15 amino acids. V shed 0 bases and J shed 1 base, with 9 bases lying between them. Germline V gives CDR1 LNHNV, CDR2 YYDKDF (reference sequence). This CDR3 reads CATSRDRGFQETQYF. Here the CDR3 DNA reads TGTGCCACCAGCAGAGATCGGGGGTTCCAAGAGACCCAGTACTTC. Full variable domain (outside the CDR3, taken from reference TRBV15 and TRBJ2-5): DAMVIQNPRYQVTQFGKPVTLSCSQTLNHNVMYWYQQKSSQAPKLLFHYYDKDFNNEADTPDNFQSRRPNTSFCFLDIRSPGLGDTAMYLCATSRDRGFQETQYFGPGTRLLVL.

The rearrangement joins TRBV5-1 to TRBJ2-7; D possibly corresponds to TRBD1 (5 bases). V dropped 0 bases and J dropped 4 bases, with 5 bases sitting between them. CDR3 length: 12 residues. Germline values: CDR1 SGHRS, CDR2 YFSETQ. CDR3 sequence (DNA): TGCGCCAGCAGCTTGGAGGGGTACGAGCAGTACTTC. The encoded protein is CASSLEGYEQYF.

V gene TRBV7-9 combines with J gene TRBJ1-1; 7 nucleotides match TRBD1. Germline values: CDR1 SEHNR, CDR2 FQNEAQ (reference sequence). V shed 4 bases and J 0 bases; nucleotides not matched to a gene: 2. This CDR3 contains 14 residues. The CDR3 is CASSSGQVNTEAFF. CDR3 coding DNA: TGTGCCAGCAGCTCAGGACAGGTGAACACTGAAGCTTTCTTT.

The V and J genes are TRBV12-5 and TRBJ2-7, with 7 bases lining up with TRBD1. Germline CDR1 is LGHNT and CDR2 is FRNRAP. V was pared by 1 base and J by 3 bases, with 0 bases of the junction left unmatched. CDR3 length: 13 amino acids. DNA of the CDR3: TGTGCTAGTGGTTTGGGACAGGGCTACGAGCAGTACTTC. Translating gives CASGLGQGYEQYF.

This rearrangement joins TRBV10-2 to TRBJ1-1; D ambiguous. The CDR3 consists of 17 residues. The ends were cut back, 3 bases at V and 3 bases at J, with 20 bases in the middle. Germline V gene data show CDR1 as WSHSY and CDR2 as SAAADI. CDR3 DNA: TGCGCCAGCAGTGACCTACTAGTGATGGTCCGGGACACTGAAGCTTTCTTT. Residues: CASSDLLVMVRDTEAFF.

The CDR3 sequence is CASIPTGGALKTQYF. DNA of the CDR3: TGTGCCAGCATCCCCACCGGCGGGGCTTTGAAGACCCAGTACTTC. The chain has TRBV6-1 and TRBJ2-5, with D possibly being TRBD2 (6 bases). The germline V and J ends were trimmed by 7 bases and 6 bases, with 21 bases remaining between them. There are 15 residues in the CDR3. Per the germline V gene, CDR1 is MNHNS and CDR2 is SASEGT.

In DNA, the CDR3 is TGTGCCAGCAGCCCGGACAGGGTTTTTAATTCACCCCTCCACTTT. Protein: CASSPDRVFNSPLHF. The V gene is TRBV7-6, the J gene TRBJ1-6; 8 nucleotides match TRBD1. The CDR3 sequence is 15 residues long. Germline V gene sequence: CDR1 SGHVS, CDR2 FNYEAQ. The trim removed 5 bases at V and 6 bases at J, leaving 6 bases unmatched.

This chain joins TRBV28 and TRBJ2-1; 10 nucleotides line up with TRBD2. Germline CDR1 MDHEN, CDR2 SYDVKM. The V gene end was trimmed by 5 bases and the J gene end by 7 bases; junction bases not matched to a gene: 2. The CDR3 contains 13 residues. The CDR3 region is CASSTSGKNEQFF. In nucleotides, the CDR3 is TGTGCCAGCAGTACTAGCGGGAAGAATGAGCAGTTCTTC. Drawing the rest from reference TRBV28 and TRBJ2-1, the complete variable domain is DVKVTQSSRYLVKRTGEKVFLECVQDMDHENMFWYRQDPGLGLRLIYFSYDVKMKEKGDIPEGYSVSREKKERFSLILESASTNQTSMYLCASSTSGKNEQFFGPGTRLTVL.

J is TRBJ2-7 and V is TRBV10-3; no reliable D call. The germline V and J ends were trimmed by 0 bases and 1 base, with 10 bases remaining between them. The CDR3 sequence is 15 residues long. CDR1 ENHRY and CDR2 SYGVKD come from the germline V gene. The CDR3 DNA follows: TGTGCCATCAGTGAGTCAGTCGGGTCGTCCTACGAGCAGTACTTC. Translated, it gives CAISESVGSSYEQYF.

The rearrangement joins TRBV28 to TRBJ1-4; D might be TRBD1 (6 bases). V lost 7 bases to trimming and J lost 16 bases, with 16 bases between them. Germline-derived CDR1 and CDR2 are MDHEN and SYDVKM. The CDR3 spans 11 residues. CDR3: CASTQGHASFF. The DNA for the CDR3 is TGTGCCAGCACTCAGGGGCACGCTTCGTTTTTT.

Worth noting for this clone: One end of the junction does not line up with germline, which may come from a read error. The CDR3 coding sequence is TGTGCTAGCAGCACAGGGACAGGGGGCAATGAGCAGTTCTTC. As protein: CASSTGTGGNEQFF. The chain employs TRBV7-7 and TRBJ2-1; 11 bases match TRBD1. In germline, CDR1 is SSHAT, CDR2 FNYEAQ (reference sequence). The CDR3 totals 14 residues.

The CDR3 DNA is TGTGCCAGCAGCTTGGGACTAGCGGAGCGTACGAGTCTACTCTACAATGAGCAGTTCTTC. Amino acids: CASSLGLAERTSLLYNEQFF. This chain links TRBV5-4 with TRBJ2-1; 9 positions agree with TRBD2. V lost 0 bases and J lost 3; bases outside the gene matches: 16. The germline V gene encodes CDR1 SGHNT and CDR2 YYREEE (reference sequence). The CDR3 consists of 20 residues.

The rearrangement links TRBV9 to TRBJ2-7, with D tentatively TRBD1 (6 bases). CDR1 and CDR2 (germline): SGDLS, YYNGEE. This CDR3 is 14 amino acids long. The germline V and J ends were trimmed by 3 bases and 5 bases, with 15 bases remaining between them. The CDR3 region has the DNA TGTGCCAGCAGCGGGCGCAGGGGTTCCCACGAGCAGTACTTC. Translation: CASSGRRGSHEQYF. Filled out from reference TRBV9 and TRBJ2-7, the complete variable domain reads DSGVTQTPKHLITATGQRVTLRCSPRSGDLSVYWYQQSLDQGLQFLIQYYNGEERAKGNILERFSAQQFPDLHSELNLSSLELGDSALYFCASSGRRGSHEQYFGPGTRLTVT.

The V and J genes are TRBV2 and TRBJ1-5; 7 bases map to TRBD1. The CDR3 spans 20 residues. V gave up 2 bases and J gave up 5 bases; unmatched junction bases: 21. CDR1 is SNHLY, CDR2 FYNNEI, per germline. For the CDR3, the DNA is TGTGCCAGCAGTGAAAAACCTCCGGGACAGTCTCATTGGGTATATCAGCCCCAGCATTTT. It specifies CASSEKPPGQSHWVYQPQHF.

CDR3 loop: CASRILRTGMGNQPQHF. The DNA for the CDR3 is TGTGCCAGCAGAATACTTAGAACAGGGATGGGCAATCAGCCCCAGCATTTT. V is TRBV28 and J is TRBJ1-5; the D gene is possibly TRBD1 (6 bases). Germline CDR1 is MDHEN and CDR2 is SYDVKM. The CDR3 has 17 amino acids. V was shortened by 6 bases and J by 2 bases, with 20 bases between the two germline ends.

The J gene is TRBJ1-1, the V gene TRBV27; 7 nucleotides match TRBD1. V was clipped by 5 bases and J by 5 bases; unmatched bases: 8. The CDR3 is 14 amino acids. CDR1 is MNHEY and CDR2 is SMNVEV in the germline V gene (reference sequence). The CDR3 sequence is CASSLNAGGTEAFF. The CDR3 coding sequence is TGTGCCAGCAGTCTTAACGCAGGGGGTACTGAAGCTTTCTTT.

The gene calls are TRBV5-5 and TRBJ2-1, with D unresolved. The germline V and J ends were trimmed by 4 bases and 4 bases, with 6 bases remaining between them. This CDR3 spans 12 amino acids. From germline, CDR1 is SGHKS and CDR2 YYEKEE (reference sequence). The CDR3 region is CASSVAYNEQFF. The CDR3 DNA sequence: TGTGCCAGCAGCGTAGCATACAATGAGCAGTTCTTC.

This chain uses TRBV19 with TRBJ1-6; D is perhaps TRBD1 (6 bases). Germline V gene sequence: CDR1 LNHDA, CDR2 SQIVND (reference sequence). This CDR3 comprises 14 residues. V lost 1 base to trimming and J lost 8 bases, with 9 bases between them. CDR3 in DNA: TGTGCCAGTAGTATAGGACAGGCTGATTCACCCCTCCACTTT. It translates to CASSIGQADSPLHF.

The rearrangement joins TRBV2 to TRBJ2-6, with D perhaps matching TRBD1 (5 bases). The CDR3 consists of 15 residues. Trimming removed 7 bases at V and 2 bases at J, with 12 bases between. Per the germline V gene, CDR1 is SNHLY and CDR2 is FYNNEI. Here the CDR3 DNA reads TGTGCCAGCAACTTGGGGCAGACTGGGGCCAACGTCCTGACTTTC. Residues: CASNLGQTGANVLTF.

J is TRBJ1-5 and V is TRBV6-5; D perhaps matches TRBD1 (5 bases). The length of the CDR3 is 15 residues. The germline V and J ends were trimmed by 0 bases and 6 bases, with 12 bases remaining between them. Germline CDR1 reads MNHEY; CDR2 reads SVGAGI. The CDR3 is CASSYSQGSGQPQHF. CDR3 bases: TGTGCCAGCAGTTACTCGCAGGGCTCCGGTCAGCCCCAGCATTTT.

The rearrangement joins TRBV6-5 to TRBJ1-1, with TRBD1 as a possible D gene (5 bases). The V end lost 6 bases, the J end lost 0 bases, and 14 bases lay between the germline ends. This CDR3 region has 15 residues. Germline CDR1 MNHEY, CDR2 SVGAGI. CDR3 bases: TGTGCCAGCAGCCGAGGTGGGGCCATGAACACTGAAGCTTTCTTT. It translates to CASSRGGAMNTEAFF.

This sequence joins TRBV25-1 and TRBJ2-4; D gene unclear. The CDR3 has 17 amino acids. CDR1 and CDR2 (germline): MGHDK, SYGVNS. The V end lost 4 bases, the J end lost 0 bases, and 16 bases lay between the germline ends. The chain's CDR3 is CASSARMTGVAKNIQYF. The CDR3 DNA sequence: TGTGCCAGCAGTGCCCGTATGACGGGTGTAGCCAAAAACATTCAGTACTTC.